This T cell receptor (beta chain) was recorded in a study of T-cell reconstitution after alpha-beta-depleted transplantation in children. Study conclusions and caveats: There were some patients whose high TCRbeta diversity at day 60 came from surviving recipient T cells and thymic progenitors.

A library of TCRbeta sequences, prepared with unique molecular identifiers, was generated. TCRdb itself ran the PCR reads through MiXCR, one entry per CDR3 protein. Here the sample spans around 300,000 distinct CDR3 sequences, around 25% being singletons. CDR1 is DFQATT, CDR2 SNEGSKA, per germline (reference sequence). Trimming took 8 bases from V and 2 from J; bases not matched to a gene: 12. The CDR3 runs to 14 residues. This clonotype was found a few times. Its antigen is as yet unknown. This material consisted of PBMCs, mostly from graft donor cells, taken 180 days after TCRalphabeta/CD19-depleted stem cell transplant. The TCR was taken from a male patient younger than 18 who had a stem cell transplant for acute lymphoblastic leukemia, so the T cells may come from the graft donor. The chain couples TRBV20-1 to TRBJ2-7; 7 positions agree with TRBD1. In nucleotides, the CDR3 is TGCAGTACGCAGACAGGGCCCGTCACCTACGAGCAGTACTTC. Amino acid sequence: CSTQTGPVTYEQYF.